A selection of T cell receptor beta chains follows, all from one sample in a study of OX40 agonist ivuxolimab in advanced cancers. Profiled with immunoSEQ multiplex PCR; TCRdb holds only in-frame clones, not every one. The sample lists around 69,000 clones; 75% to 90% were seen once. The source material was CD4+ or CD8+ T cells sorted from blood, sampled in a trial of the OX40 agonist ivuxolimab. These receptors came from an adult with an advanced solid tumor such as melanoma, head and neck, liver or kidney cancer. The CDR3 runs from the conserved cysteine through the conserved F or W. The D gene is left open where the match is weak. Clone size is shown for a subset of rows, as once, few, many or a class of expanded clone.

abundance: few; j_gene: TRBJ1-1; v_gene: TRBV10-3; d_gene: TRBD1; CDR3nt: TGTGCCATCAGTGATGGGGACAGGGCGAACACTGAAGCTTTCTTT; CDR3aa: CAISDGDRANTEAFF
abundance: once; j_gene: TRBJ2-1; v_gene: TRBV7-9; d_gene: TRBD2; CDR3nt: TGTGCCAGCAGCTTCCCGGGACTAGCCGGAACTTCTGATGAGCAGTTCTTC; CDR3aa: CASSFPGLAGTSDEQFF
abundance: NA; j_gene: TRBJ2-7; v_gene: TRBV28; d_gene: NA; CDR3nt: TGTGCCAGCAGGCCGGCGGGGGCCCCCTACGAGCAGTACTTC; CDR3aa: CASRPAGAPYEQYF
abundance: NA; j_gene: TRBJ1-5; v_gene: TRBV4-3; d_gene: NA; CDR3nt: TGCGCCAGCAGCCAAGATTGGCGGACTAATCAGCCCCAGCATTTT; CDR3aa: CASSQDWRTNQPQHF
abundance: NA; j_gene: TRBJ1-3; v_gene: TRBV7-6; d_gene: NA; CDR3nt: TGTGCCACTCTTGCTGGAAACACCATATATTTT; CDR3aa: CATLAGNTIYF
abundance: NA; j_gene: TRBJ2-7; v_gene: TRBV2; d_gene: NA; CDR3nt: TGTGCCAGCAGTGACTCCTCCTCCTACGAGCAGTACTTC; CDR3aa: CASSDSSSYEQYF
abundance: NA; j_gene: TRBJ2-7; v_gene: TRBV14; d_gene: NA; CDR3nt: TGTGCCAGCAGCCAAGACCCAGGGCCGATCGGGCAGTACTTC; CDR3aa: CASSQDPGPIGQYF
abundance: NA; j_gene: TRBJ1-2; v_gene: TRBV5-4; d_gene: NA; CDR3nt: TGTGCCAGCAGCGCTCGGGGGGACTATGGCTACACCTTC; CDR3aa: CASSARGDYGYTF
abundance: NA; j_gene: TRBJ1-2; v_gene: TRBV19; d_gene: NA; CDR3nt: TGTGCCAGTAGTATCGACTTCCGGGACAATAATGGCTACACCTTC; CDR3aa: CASSIDFRDNNGYTF
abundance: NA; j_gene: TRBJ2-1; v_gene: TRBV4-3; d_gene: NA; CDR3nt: TGCGCCAGCAGCCCTGGGTGGGTGAATGAGCAGTTCTTC; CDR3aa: CASSPGWVNEQFF